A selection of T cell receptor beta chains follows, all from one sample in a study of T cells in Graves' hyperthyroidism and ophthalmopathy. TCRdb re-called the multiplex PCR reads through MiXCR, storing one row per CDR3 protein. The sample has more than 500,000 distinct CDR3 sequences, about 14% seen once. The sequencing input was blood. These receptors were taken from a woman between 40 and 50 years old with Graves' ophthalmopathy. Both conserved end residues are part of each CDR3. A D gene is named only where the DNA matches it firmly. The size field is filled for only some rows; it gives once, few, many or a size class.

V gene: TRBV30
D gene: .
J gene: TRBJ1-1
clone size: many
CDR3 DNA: TGTGCCTGGAGCACCCAGGGTAGTGAAGCTTTCTTT
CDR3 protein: CAWSTQGSEAFF

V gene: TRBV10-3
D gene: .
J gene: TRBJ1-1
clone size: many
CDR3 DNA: TGTGCCATCAGCGGTGAAAGAACCTACATGAACACTGAAGCTTTCTTT
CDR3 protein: CAISGERTYMNTEAFF

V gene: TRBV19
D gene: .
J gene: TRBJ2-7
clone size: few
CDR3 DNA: TGTGCCAGTAGCCGGAAGGTCTCCCGGGGGAGCTCCTACGAGCAGTACTTC
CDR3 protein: CASSRKVSRGSSYEQYF

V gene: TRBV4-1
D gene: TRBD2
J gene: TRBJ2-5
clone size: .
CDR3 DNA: TGCGCCAGCAGCCAAGATTTGACTAGCGGGCCGGAAGCCCTCCAAGAGACCCAGTACTTC
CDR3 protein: CASSQDLTSGPEALQETQYF

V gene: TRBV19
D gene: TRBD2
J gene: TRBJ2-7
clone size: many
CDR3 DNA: TGTGCCAGTAGTCTCCTCCACGGGCTAGCGGGAACCCCTTACGAGCAGTACTTC
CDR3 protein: CASSLLHGLAGTPYEQYF

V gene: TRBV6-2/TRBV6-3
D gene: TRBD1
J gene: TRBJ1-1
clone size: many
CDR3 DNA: TGTGCCAGCAAACCCCAGGGGGGCACTGAAGCTTTCTTT
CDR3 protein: CASKPQGGTEAFF

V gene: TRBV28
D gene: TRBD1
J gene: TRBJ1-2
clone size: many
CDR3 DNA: TGTGCCAGCAGTTGGGTGACAGGGGGCGTTGGCTACACCTTC
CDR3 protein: CASSWVTGGVGYTF

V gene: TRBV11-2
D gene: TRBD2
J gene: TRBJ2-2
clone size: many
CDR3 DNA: TGTGCCAGCAGCTTAGTCTCCGCCTTAGCGGGGAACACCGGGGAGCTGTTTTTT
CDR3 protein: CASSLVSALAGNTGELFF

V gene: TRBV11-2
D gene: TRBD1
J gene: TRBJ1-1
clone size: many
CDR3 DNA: TGTGCCAGCAGCCCGGACAGGGTGACAATGAACACTGAAGCTTTCTTT
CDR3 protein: CASSPDRVTMNTEAFF

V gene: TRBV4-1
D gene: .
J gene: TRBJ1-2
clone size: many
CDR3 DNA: TGCGCCAGCAGCCAAAGTCCAGGGAACTATGGCTACACCTTC
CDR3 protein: CASSQSPGNYGYTF

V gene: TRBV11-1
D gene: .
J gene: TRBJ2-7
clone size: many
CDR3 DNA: TGTGCCAGCAGCTACACCTACAGGGACGAGCAGTACTTC
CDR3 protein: CASSYTYRDEQYF

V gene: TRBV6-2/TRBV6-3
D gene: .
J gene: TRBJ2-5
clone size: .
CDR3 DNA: TGTGCCAGCAGTTACTCGAGGGGGTACAGGAAAGAGACCCAGTACTTC
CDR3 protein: CASSYSRGYRKETQYF

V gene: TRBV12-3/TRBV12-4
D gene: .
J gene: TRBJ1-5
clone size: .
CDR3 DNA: TGTGCCAGCAGTTTGCGGAGGGTTGACAATCAGCCCCAGCATTTT
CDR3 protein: CASSLRRVDNQPQHF

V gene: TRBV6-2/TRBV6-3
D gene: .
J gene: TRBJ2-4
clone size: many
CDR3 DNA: TGTGCCAGCAGTTTAGACCCGGTGGAAAACATTCAGTACTTC
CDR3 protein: CASSLDPVENIQYF

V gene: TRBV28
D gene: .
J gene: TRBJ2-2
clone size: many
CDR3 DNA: TGTGCCAGCAGTCCCCCCGGACCAACCGGGGAGCTGTTTTTT
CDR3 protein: CASSPPGPTGELFF

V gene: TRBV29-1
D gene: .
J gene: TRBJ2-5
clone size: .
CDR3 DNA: TGCAGCGTTGCGTGGGAGACCCAGTACTTC
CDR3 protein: CSVAWETQYF

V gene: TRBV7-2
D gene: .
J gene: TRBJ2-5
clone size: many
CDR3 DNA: TGTGCCAGCAGCTTGGGACATACACAAGAGACCCAGTACTTC
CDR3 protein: CASSLGHTQETQYF

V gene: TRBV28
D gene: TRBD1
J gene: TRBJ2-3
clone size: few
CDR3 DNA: TGTGCCAGCAGTGCCCAGGGGGCATTAGATACGCAGTATTTT
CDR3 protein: CASSAQGALDTQYF

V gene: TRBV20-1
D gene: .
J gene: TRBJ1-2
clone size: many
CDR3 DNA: TGCAGTGCTAGTGCGGAGATATATGGCTACACCTTC
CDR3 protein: CSASAEIYGYTF

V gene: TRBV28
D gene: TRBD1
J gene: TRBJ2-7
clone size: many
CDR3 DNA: TGTGCCAGCAGTCCCGGGACAGGCCATCAGTACTTC
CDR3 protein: CASSPGTGHQYF

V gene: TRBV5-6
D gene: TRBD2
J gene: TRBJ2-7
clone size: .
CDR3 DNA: TGTGCCAGCAGCTTGGATGGCGGTAGCGGGAGCTACGAGCAGTACTTC
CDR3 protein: CASSLDGGSGSYEQYF

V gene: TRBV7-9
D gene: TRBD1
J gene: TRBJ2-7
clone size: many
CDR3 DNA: TGTGCCAGCAGCGGTCCCGGGCAGGGGGCGTCCGAGCAGTACTTC
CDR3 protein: CASSGPGQGASEQYF

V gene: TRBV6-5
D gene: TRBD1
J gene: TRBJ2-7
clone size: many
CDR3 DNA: TGTGCCAGCAGTTGGGCCGGGACAGGGGGTTACGAGCAGTACTTC
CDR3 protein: CASSWAGTGGYEQYF

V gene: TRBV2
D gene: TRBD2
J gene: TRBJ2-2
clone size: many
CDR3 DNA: TGTGCCAGCAGTGAGGCGGGAGGGAACACCGGGGAGCTGTTTTTT
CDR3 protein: CASSEAGGNTGELFF

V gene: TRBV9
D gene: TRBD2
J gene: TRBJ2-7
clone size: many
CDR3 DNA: TGTGCCAGCAGCGTAGGGACTAGCGACTACGAGCAGTACTTC
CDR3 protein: CASSVGTSDYEQYF

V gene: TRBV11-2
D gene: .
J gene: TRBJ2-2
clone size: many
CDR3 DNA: TGTGCCAGCAGCTCCCTCCTCGGGAGAGCGGCCGGGGAGCTGTTTTTT
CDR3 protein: CASSSLLGRAAGELFF

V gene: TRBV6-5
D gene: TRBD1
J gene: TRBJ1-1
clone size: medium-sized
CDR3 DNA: TGTGCCAGCAGTTACGGACAGGGAATGGAGGCTTTCTTT
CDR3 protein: CASSYGQGMEAFF

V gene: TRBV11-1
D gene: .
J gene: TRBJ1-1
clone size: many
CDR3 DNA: TGTGCCAGCAGCTTTACGGGGGACGCCACTGAAGCTTTCTTT
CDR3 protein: CASSFTGDATEAFF

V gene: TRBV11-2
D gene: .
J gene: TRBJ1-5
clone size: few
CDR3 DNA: TGTGCCAGCAGCTTAGTGTCGGGTATGGAAAGTCAGCCCCAGCATTTT
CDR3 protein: CASSLVSGMESQPQHF

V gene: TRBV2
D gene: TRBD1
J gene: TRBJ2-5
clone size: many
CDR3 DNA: TGTGCCAGCATTATTACAGGGGGCTATGAGACCCAGTACTTC
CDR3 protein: CASIITGGYETQYF

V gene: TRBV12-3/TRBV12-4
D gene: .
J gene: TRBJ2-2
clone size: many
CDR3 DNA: TGTGCCAGCAGTTTACCCTTCAGGAGCGGGGAGCTGTTTTTT
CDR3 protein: CASSLPFRSGELFF

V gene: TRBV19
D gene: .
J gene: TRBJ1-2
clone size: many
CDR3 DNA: TGTGCCAGTAGTGGGGGACATTCGGGCTATGGCTACACCTTC
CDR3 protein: CASSGGHSGYGYTF

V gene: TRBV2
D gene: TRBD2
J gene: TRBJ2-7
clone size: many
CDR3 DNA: TGTGCCAGCAGTGAAGGGACTAGCGGGGTCTACGAGCAGTACTTC
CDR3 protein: CASSEGTSGVYEQYF

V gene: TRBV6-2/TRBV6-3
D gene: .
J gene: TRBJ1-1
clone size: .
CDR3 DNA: TGTGCCAGCAGCGAGGAAGGGGATAAGAACACTGAAGCTTTCTTT
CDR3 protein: CASSEEGDKNTEAFF

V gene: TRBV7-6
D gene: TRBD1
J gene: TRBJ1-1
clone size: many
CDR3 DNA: TGTGCCAGCAGCTTAGGAGGCAGGGGGACAACTGAAGCTTTCTTT
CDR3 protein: CASSLGGRGTTEAFF

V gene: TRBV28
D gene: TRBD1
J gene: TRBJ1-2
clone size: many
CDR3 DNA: TGTGCCACCTACAGGGGGATGACTTATGGCTACACCTTC
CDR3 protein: CATYRGMTYGYTF

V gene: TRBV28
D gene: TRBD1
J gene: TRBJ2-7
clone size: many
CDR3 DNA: TGTGCCAGCAGGGCCGGGACAGCCCCCTACGAGCAGTACTTC
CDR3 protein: CASRAGTAPYEQYF

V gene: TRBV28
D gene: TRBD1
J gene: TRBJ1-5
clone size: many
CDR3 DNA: TGTGCCAGCAGTTTGGGAGGACAGGGCACGAATCAGCCCCAGCATTTT
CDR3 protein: CASSLGGQGTNQPQHF

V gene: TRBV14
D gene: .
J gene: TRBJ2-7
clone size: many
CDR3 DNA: TGTGCCAGCAGCAAATGGGCAGGTACCTACGAGCAGTACTTC
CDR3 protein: CASSKWAGTYEQYF

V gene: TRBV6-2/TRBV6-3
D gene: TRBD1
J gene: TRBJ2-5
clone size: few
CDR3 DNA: TGTGCCAGCAGCCAGGCGTACGAGACAGGGTTCCAAGAGACCCAGTACTTC
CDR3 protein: CASSQAYETGFQETQYF

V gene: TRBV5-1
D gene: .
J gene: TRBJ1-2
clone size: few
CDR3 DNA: TGCGCCAGCACCCTGGAGACGGGCAACTATGGCTACACCTTC
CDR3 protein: CASTLETGNYGYTF

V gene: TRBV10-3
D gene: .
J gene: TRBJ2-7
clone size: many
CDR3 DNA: TGTGCCATCAGTTCAGAAACTACGGAGCAGTACTTC
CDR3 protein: CAISSETTEQYF

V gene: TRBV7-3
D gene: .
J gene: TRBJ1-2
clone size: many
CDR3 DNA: TGTGCCAGCAGCTTAGATTCCGGGGGCGGCTACACCTTC
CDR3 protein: CASSLDSGGGYTF

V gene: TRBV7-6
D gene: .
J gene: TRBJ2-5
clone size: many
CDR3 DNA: TGTGCCAGCAGCCGAGATAGTTGGCAAGGATTCCCCTACGAGACCCAGTACTTC
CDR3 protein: CASSRDSWQGFPYETQYF

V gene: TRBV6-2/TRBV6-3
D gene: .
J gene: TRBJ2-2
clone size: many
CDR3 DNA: TGTGCCGTCGTCGCCCTTAGGGGATGGACCGGGGAGCTGTTTTTT
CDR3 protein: CAVVALRGWTGELFF

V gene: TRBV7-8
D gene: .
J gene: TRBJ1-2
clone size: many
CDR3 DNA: TGTGCCAGCAGCCTATACAGGACCGAGTCCGCTGGTTATGGCTACACCTTC
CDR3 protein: CASSLYRTESAGYGYTF

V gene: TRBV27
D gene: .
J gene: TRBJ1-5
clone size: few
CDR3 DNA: TGTGCCAGCAGTTTATGGGGAACAGGGATGGGTCAGCCCCAGCATTTT
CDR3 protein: CASSLWGTGMGQPQHF

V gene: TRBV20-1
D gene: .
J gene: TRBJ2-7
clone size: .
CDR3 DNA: TGCAGTGCTAGAGATGAGGGGGCGGGAGGTACGCCGTACGAGCAGTACTTC
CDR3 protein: CSARDEGAGGTPYEQYF

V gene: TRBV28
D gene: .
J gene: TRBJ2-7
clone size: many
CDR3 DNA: TGTGCCAGCAGTTTATCTGGGGGTGGGGGCGAGCAGTACTTC
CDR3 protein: CASSLSGGGGEQYF

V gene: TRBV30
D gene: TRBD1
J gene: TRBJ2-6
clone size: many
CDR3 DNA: TGTGCCTGGTCCGGGACAGTAGTCTCTGGGGCCAACGTCCTGACTTTC
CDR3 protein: CAWSGTVVSGANVLTF

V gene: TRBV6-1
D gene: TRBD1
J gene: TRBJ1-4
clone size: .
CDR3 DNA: TGTACCAGCAGGGACAGGGGGTCCAATGAAAAACTGTTTTTT
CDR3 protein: CTSRDRGSNEKLFF

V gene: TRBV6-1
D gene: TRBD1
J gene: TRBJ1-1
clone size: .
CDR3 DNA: TGTGCCAGCAGGGACAGGGGGCTCACTGAAGCTTTCTTT
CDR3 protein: CASRDRGLTEAFF

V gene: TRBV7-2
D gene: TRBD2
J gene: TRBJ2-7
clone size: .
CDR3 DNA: TGTGCCAGCAGCTTTAGGGCTAGCGGGTCCTACGAGCAGTACTTC
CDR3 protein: CASSFRASGSYEQYF

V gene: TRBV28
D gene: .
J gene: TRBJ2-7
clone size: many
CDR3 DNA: TGTGCCAGCAAGCCTTTGCCCAGTTACGAGCAGTACTTC
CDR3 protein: CASKPLPSYEQYF

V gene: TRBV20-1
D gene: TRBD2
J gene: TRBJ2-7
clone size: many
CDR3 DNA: TGCAGTGCTAGCGGGAGGGTCTACGAGCAGTACTTC
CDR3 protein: CSASGRVYEQYF

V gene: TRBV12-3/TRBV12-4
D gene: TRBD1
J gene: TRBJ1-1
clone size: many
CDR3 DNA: TGTGCCAGCAGTTTATCTGCAGGGGGCGCGGGCACTGAAGCTTTCTTT
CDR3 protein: CASSLSAGGAGTEAFF

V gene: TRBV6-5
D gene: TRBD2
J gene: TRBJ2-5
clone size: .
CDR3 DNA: TGTGCCAGCAGTTACAGGGCAAGACTAGCGGTCCAAGAGACCCAGTACTTC
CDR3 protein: CASSYRARLAVQETQYF